This TCR beta chain was captured by sequencing in a study of shared clonotypes between healthy human individuals. Study details: Participating donors consisted of a couple of women and a few men aged 18 to 49. Study results and caveats: Read depth was anticipated to influence clonotype sharing among donors. Blood was the sole source, and tissue repertoires probably differ. Unshared clonotypes carried lower generation probabilities than those common to all four donors.

Concerning this clone: What it binds is not known.

Only in-frame clones appear in the TCRdb table, and some are missing; sequencing was by immunoSEQ multiplex PCR. The data show 2 million to 3 million clones, with roughly 93% seen just once and around 0.4% held by the top ten. The specimen sequenced was naive CD4+ T cells from PBMCs. Described subset: CD45RA+ positively selected. The TCR sequence derives from a man in his late teens or twenties in good health. Some clones in this sample may be carry-over from other donors' samples.

CDR3: CASSLSGDYGYTF. Written as DNA, the CDR3 is TGTGCCAGTTCCCTCAGTGGTGACTATGGCTACACCTTC. The chain uses TRBV19 and TRBJ1-2, with no clear D. V gave up 8 bases and J gave up 3 bases, with 13 bases separating them. The germline gives CDR1 LNHDA, CDR2 SQIVND (reference sequence). CDR3 size: 13 residues.